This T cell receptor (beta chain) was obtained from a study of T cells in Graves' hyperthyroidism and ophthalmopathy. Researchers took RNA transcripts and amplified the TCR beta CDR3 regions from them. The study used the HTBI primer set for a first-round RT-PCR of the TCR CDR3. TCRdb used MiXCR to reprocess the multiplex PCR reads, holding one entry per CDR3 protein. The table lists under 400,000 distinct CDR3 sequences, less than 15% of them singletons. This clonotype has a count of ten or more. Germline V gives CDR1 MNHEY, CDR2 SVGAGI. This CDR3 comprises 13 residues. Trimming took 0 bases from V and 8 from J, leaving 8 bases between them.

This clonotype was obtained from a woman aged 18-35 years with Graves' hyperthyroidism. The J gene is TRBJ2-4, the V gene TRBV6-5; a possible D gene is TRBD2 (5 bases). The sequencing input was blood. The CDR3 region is CASSYSYGDIQYF. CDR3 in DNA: TGTGCCAGCAGTTACTCCTACGGGGACATTCAGTACTTC.